This TCR beta chain was recorded in a study of blood T cell repertoires in COVID-19. As for the study in general: Some COVID-19 samples were acute and others convalescent; all came from the United States, Italy and Spain. The analysed material was cDNA or gDNA that came from T cells, B-cell-depleted T cells, or PBMCs.

CDR1 and CDR2 (germline): SGHRS, YFSETQ. CDR3 size: 15 residues. V shed 0 bases and J 8 bases; nucleotides not matched to a gene: 9. Authors' processing steps: The assay estimated nucleated cells by amplifying reference gene primers. Clones were sequenced by immunoSEQ multiplex PCR, and TCRdb holds only the in-frame ones, with some missing. V, J and clone size derive from that table, while D and trimming were established from the DNA sequence. In the table there are hundreds of thousands of clones, less than 90% of which are singletons. The sample taken for sequencing was peripheral blood. The chain employs TRBV5-1 and TRBJ1-2, with TRBD1 matching 8 bases. The receptor was derived from a woman aged 50 to 60 with COVID-19, enrolled during active disease. The CDR3 region is CASSLDGQGAQGYTF. In DNA form, the CDR3 reads TGCGCCAGCAGCTTGGACGGGCAGGGGGCGCAAGGCTACACCTTC.